This T cell receptor beta chain was recorded in a study of beta chain features in type 1 diabetes. Across the whole study: Examination spanned roughly 110 million sorted cells from all samples.

Findings and caveats of the study: In type 1 diabetes patients, VDJ junctions had fewer insertions; deletions at these junctions were more frequent.

Looked up from germline, CDR1 is LNHDA and CDR2 is SQIVND (reference sequence). Trimming pared 5 bases from V and 2 bases from J, leaving 13 bases between. The CDR3 covers 16 residues. The whole isolated RNA underwent reverse transcription, so sequencing captured expressed TCRB transcripts. The study sequenced naive, central memory and regulatory T cell samples to an average of about 3.57 million reads. Measured with immunoSEQ multiplex PCR; TCRdb has only the in-frame clones, and not every one. This table holds approximately 150,000 clones, about a tenth found once. This clone was seen a few times. The antigen is unknown. There was one heparinised blood draw per donor, averaging roughly 100 mL.

The sequenced sample consisted of central memory CD4+ T cells from blood. The genes are TRBV19 and TRBJ2-6; D is ambiguous. The clonotype originates from a woman aged 40 to 49 in good health. The CDR3 DNA reads as TGTGCCAGTAGTGCCGACACGGCCGCTGGGGCCAACGTCCTGACTTTC. It encodes CASSADTAAGANVLTF.